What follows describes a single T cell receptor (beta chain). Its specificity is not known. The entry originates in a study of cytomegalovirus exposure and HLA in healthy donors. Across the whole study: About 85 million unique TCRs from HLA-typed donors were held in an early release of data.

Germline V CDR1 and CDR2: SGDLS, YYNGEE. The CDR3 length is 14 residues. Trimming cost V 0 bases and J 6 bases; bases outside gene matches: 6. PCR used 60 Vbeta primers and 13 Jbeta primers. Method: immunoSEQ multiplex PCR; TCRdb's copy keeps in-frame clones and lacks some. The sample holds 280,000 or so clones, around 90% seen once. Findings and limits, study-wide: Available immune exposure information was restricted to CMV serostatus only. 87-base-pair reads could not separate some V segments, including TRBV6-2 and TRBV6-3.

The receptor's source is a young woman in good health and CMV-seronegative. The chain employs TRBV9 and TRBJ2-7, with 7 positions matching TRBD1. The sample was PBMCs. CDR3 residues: CASSVGWAGGEQYF. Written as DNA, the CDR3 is TGTGCCAGCAGCGTAGGCTGGGCAGGGGGCGAGCAGTACTTC. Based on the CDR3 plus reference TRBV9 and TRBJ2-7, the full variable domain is DSGVTQTPKHLITATGQRVTLRCSPRSGDLSVYWYQQSLDQGLQFLIQYYNGEERAKGNILERFSAQQFPDLHSELNLSSLELGDSALYFCASSVGWAGGEQYFGPGTRLTVT.